The 21 T cell receptor beta chains listed next were all sequenced from one sample in a study of cytomegalovirus exposure and HLA in healthy donors. The PCR employed 60 Vbeta primers together with 13 Jbeta primers. Clones were read by immunoSEQ multiplex PCR, and TCRdb kept only the in-frame ones, dropping some. The sample lists under 200,000 clones; roughly 80% were seen once. The sequenced sample was PBMCs. The receptors come from a woman younger than 30 in good health and CMV-seronegative.

This clone was seen repeatedly, ten times or more. This CDR3 is CASSQDPWQGSGANVLTF. In nucleotides, the CDR3 is TGCGCCAGCAGCCAAGATCCATGGCAGGGATCTGGGGCCAACGTCCTGACTTTC. The chain employs TRBV4-3 and TRBJ2-6; maybe TRBD1 (5 bases). V lost 0 bases to trimming and J lost 1 base, with 13 bases between them. The CDR3 has 18 amino acids. Germline V gene sequence: CDR1 LGHNA, CDR2 YSLEER.

V usage is TRBV6-6 and J usage is TRBJ2-2; 8 nucleotides align to TRBD2. CDR3 length equals 13 residues. Germline V gives CDR1 MNHNY, CDR2 SVGAGI (reference sequence). V trimming: 7 bases; J trimming: 3 bases; junction bases outside the gene matches: 1. CDR3: CASKLADTGELFF. The CDR3 coding sequence is TGTGCCAGCAAACTAGCGGACACCGGGGAGCTGTTTTTT.

In its sample, this clone was seen once. The rearrangement links TRBV5-1 to TRBJ2-1; D gene unclear. V was clipped by 1 base and J by 0 bases, with 8 bases between them. The CDR3 contains 15 residues. CDR1 SGHRS and CDR2 YFSETQ come from the germline V gene. CDR3 sequence: CASSLTTSSYNEQFF. The CDR3 DNA reads as TGCGCCAGCAGCTTGACCACGAGCTCCTACAATGAGCAGTTCTTC.

This chain links TRBV11-2 with TRBJ2-1; D perhaps matches TRBD2 (5 bases). Germline CDR1 SGHAT, CDR2 FQNNGV. The length of the CDR3 is 15 residues. V lost 2 bases, J lost 4 bases, and 12 bases lay in between. The CDR3 protein is CASSLRTQHYNEQFF. The CDR3 coding sequence is TGTGCCAGCAGCTTACGGACTCAGCATTACAATGAGCAGTTCTTC.

This clone was seen once. This rearrangement joins TRBV7-2 to TRBJ2-7; D is unresolved. Germline V gene lookup returns CDR1 SGHTA and CDR2 FQGNSA. Trimming took 5 bases from V and 4 from J, leaving 9 bases between them. The CDR3 loop spans 12 amino acids. Here the CDR3 reads CASSTELYEQYF. The CDR3 bases are TGTGCCAGCAGCACGGAGTTGTACGAGCAGTACTTC.

The rearrangement joins TRBV28 to TRBJ2-1; 8 nucleotides agree with TRBD2. This CDR3 has 15 amino acids. After removal of 7 bases from V and 1 base from J, the junction contained 6 bases not matched to a gene. Per the germline V gene, CDR1 is MDHEN and CDR2 is SYDVKM. CDR3 coding DNA: TGTGCCAGCACCAGCGGGAGTTTATCCTACAATGAGCAGTTCTTC. It encodes CASTSGSLSYNEQFF. Combining the CDR3 with reference TRBV28 and TRBJ2-1 gives the whole variable domain DVKVTQSSRYLVKRTGEKVFLECVQDMDHENMFWYRQDPGLGLRLIYFSYDVKMKEKGDIPEGYSVSREKKERFSLILESASTNQTSMYLCASTSGSLSYNEQFFGPGTRLTVL.

This chain joins TRBV6-1 and TRBJ2-7; D unresolved. Trimming removed 5 bases at V and 6 bases at J, with 11 bases between. The CDR3 extends over 12 amino acids. Germline V gene lookup returns CDR1 MNHNS and CDR2 SASEGT. Here the CDR3 reads CASSFGFGEQYF. The CDR3 DNA sequence: TGTGCCAGCAGTTTCGGGTTCGGCGAGCAGTACTTC.

V and J are TRBV27 and TRBJ2-1; D ambiguous. CDR3 size: 13 residues. Trimming stripped 3 bases from V and 8 bases from J, with 11 bases between. Germline V gives CDR1 MNHEY, CDR2 SMNVEV (reference sequence). The CDR3 sequence: CASSFLTTDEQFF. The CDR3 bases are TGTGCCAGCAGTTTCCTTACTACGGATGAGCAGTTCTTC.

The rearrangement links TRBV6-4 to TRBJ2-3; D remains ambiguous. The CDR3 runs 13 residues. Trimming took 4 bases from V and 4 from J, leaving 9 bases between them. CDR1 is MRHNA and CDR2 is SNTAGT in the germline V gene. The CDR3: CASSALLSDTQYF. The DNA for the CDR3 is TGTGCCAGCAGTGCCCTTTTGTCAGATACGCAGTATTTT.

The chain links TRBV7-9 to TRBJ2-5; TRBD2 aligns across 7 bases. This CDR3 has 17 amino acids. Germline V gives CDR1 SEHNR, CDR2 FQNEAQ (reference sequence). V dropped 5 bases and J dropped 5; count of bases not matched to a gene: 17. CDR3 DNA: TGTGCCAGCAGCCCCAGGACTAGTAGTGACTGGGAGGAGACCCAGTACTTC. Translated: CASSPRTSSDWEETQYF.

The chain combines TRBV6-1 with TRBJ1-4; D unresolved. The CDR3 consists of 11 residues. CDR1 and CDR2 from the germline V gene are MNHNS and SASEGT. V lost 5 bases and J lost 5, with 3 bases in between. CDR3 bases: TGTGCCAGCAGTTTAAATGAAAAACTGTTTTTT. Its translation is CASSLNEKLFF.

The chain combines TRBV19 with TRBJ2-5; TRBD1 agrees at 9 bases. Germline trimming cut 9 bases from V and 3 bases from J; bases unmatched to any gene: 5. Germline V gene lookup returns CDR1 LNHDA and CDR2 SQIVND (reference sequence). The CDR3 length is 13 residues. The CDR3 sequence: CASARDREETQYF. The CDR3 DNA is TGTGCCAGCGCCCGGGACAGGGAAGAGACCCAGTACTTC.

The chain uses TRBV11-2 and TRBJ2-7, with 7 bases that match TRBD1. Looked up from germline, CDR1 is SGHAT and CDR2 is FQNNGV. The V segment lost 1 base and the J segment 6 bases; nucleotides outside the gene matches: 3. This CDR3 is built from 13 residues. CDR3 coding DNA: TGTGCCAGCAGCTTAGTCGGACAGGCCGAGCAGTACTTC. Translating gives CASSLVGQAEQYF.

The chain is built from TRBV18 and TRBJ2-1; TRBD1 matches at 9 bases. This CDR3 region has 14 residues. Germline assignment: CDR1 KGHSH and CDR2 LQKENI. Trimming removed 3 bases from V and 7 bases from J; junction bases left unmatched: 4. The CDR3 spells CASSPRTGENEQFF. In DNA, the CDR3 is TGTGCCAGCTCACCGCGGACAGGGGAGAATGAGCAGTTCTTC. The full variable domain, rest sourced from reference TRBV18 and TRBJ2-1, is NAGVMQNPRHLVRRRGQEARLRCSPMKGHSHVYWYRQLPEEGLKFMVYLQKENIIDESGMPKERFSAEFPKEGPSILRIQQVVRGDSAAYFCASSPRTGENEQFFGPGTRLTVL.

The chain couples TRBV30 to TRBJ2-7; no reliable D call. V dropped 2 bases and J dropped 6 bases, with 8 bases sitting between them. The germline V gene has CDR1 GTSNPN and CDR2 SVGIG (reference sequence). The CDR3 totals 11 residues. DNA of the CDR3: TGTGCCTGGAGTACCGCGCCCGAGCAGTACTTC. Translating it yields CAWSTAPEQYF.

The CDR3 coding sequence is TGTGCCAGCAGCTTGGTTAGTGGGAGCAATGAGCAGTTCTTC. It yields the protein CASSLVSGSNEQFF. The gene calls are TRBV11-2 and TRBJ2-1; TRBD2 might be the D (5 bases). Germline-derived CDR1 and CDR2 are SGHAT and FQNNGV. V lost 3 bases to trimming and J lost 6 bases, with 12 bases between them. The CDR3 has 14 residues.

V usage is TRBV19 and J usage is TRBJ2-1; D might be TRBD1 (5 bases). V was clipped by 4 bases and J by 4 bases, with 11 bases between them. The CDR3 loop spans 14 amino acids. Germline V CDR1 and CDR2: LNHDA, SQIVND (reference sequence). This CDR3 reads CASSRTSSYNEQFF. The CDR3 coding sequence is TGTGCCAGTAGTAGGACAAGCTCATACAATGAGCAGTTCTTC.

The V and J genes are TRBV19 and TRBJ2-1; 9 bases are a match to TRBD2. V shed 4 bases, J shed 12 bases, and the junction held 13 bases outside the gene matches. The CDR3 sequence is 15 residues long. Germline V gene sequence: CDR1 LNHDA, CDR2 SQIVND (reference sequence). CDR3 amino acids: CASSTMAGGRGVQFF. The DNA for the CDR3 is TGTGCCAGTAGTACGATGGCGGGAGGGCGCGGCGTGCAGTTCTTC.

The V and J genes are TRBV6-5 and TRBJ2-7, with 8 bases fitting TRBD1. The germline V gene encodes CDR1 MNHEY and CDR2 SVGAGI. V shed 6 bases and J 10 bases; nucleotides not matched to a gene: 5. The CDR3 loop spans 11 amino acids. CDR3 residues: CASSEAGGQYF. The CDR3 DNA is TGTGCCAGCAGCGAAGCAGGGGGCCAGTACTTC.

This clone was observed a single time. V usage is TRBV25-1 and J usage is TRBJ2-7, with TRBD2 as a possible D gene (5 bases). Germline-derived CDR1 and CDR2 are MGHDK and SYGVNS. Trimming took off 7 bases at V and 2 bases at J, with 12 bases between the two ends. This CDR3 has 13 amino acids. This CDR3 is CASTAGPPYEQYF. The CDR3 DNA reads TGTGCCAGCACGGCGGGTCCACCCTACGAGCAGTACTTC.

The chain joins TRBV9 to TRBJ2-2, with 10 positions matching TRBD2. The CDR3 loop spans 17 amino acids. Germline loops: CDR1 SGDLS, CDR2 YYNGEE. The trim removed 0 bases at V and 5 bases at J, leaving 7 bases unmatched. The DNA of the CDR3 is TGTGCCAGCAGCGTAGTCGCTAGCGGGAGAGGGACCGGGGAGCTGTTTTTT. Translated, it gives CASSVVASGRGTGELFF.